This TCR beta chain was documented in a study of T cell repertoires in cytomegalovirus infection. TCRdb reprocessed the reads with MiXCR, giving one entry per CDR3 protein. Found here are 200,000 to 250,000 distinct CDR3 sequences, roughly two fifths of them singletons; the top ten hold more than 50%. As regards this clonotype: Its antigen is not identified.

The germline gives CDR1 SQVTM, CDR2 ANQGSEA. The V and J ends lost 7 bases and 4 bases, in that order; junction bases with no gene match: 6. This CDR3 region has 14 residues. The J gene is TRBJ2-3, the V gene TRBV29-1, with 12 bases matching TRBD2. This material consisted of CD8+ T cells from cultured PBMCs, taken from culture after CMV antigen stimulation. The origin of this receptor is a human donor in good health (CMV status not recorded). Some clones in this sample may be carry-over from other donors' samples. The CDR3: CSARLAGAPDTQYF. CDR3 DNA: TGCAGCGCCAGACTAGCGGGAGCCCCAGATACGCAGTATTTT.